This paragraph reports one T cell receptor (beta chain). As yet, its antigen is unknown. The source of the sample is a study of beta chain features in type 1 diabetes. Investigators reverse transcribed all isolated RNA, so they sequenced expressed TCRB transcripts. The data were produced by immunoSEQ multiplex PCR, yet TCRdb's version contains in-frame clones alone and is incomplete. There are fewer than 400,000 clones in the sample; about a tenth occur only once, and 1% lies in the top ten. Trimming cost V 7 bases and J 2 bases, with 13 bases left between them. CDR1 and CDR2 (germline): MNHEY, SVGAGI. The CDR3 runs to 14 residues. General study findings and limits: Type 1 diabetes patients showed a moderate but significant shortening of TCRB CDR3s in all four CD4+ subsets.

The sequencing input was central memory CD4+ T cells from blood. This TCR derives from a man under 40 with type 1 diabetes. The chain employs TRBV6-5 and TRBJ2-3; a weak D match, TRBD2 (5 bases). Here the CDR3 reads CASTQSGNTDTQYF. CDR3 sequence (DNA): TGTGCCAGCACCCAATCCGGGAACACAGATACGCAGTATTTT.